Sequencing of this T cell receptor (beta chain) was carried out in a study of T cells after yellow fever vaccination. This clonotype was recorded at least ten times. Its target is not known. 5'RACE template switching produced TCR cDNA carrying a universal primer site and UMIs. From the 5' RACE reads, TCRdb called clonotypes with MiXCR, one entry per CDR3 protein. Among about 57,000 distinct CDR3 sequences listed, less than 8.5% were seen once. Study-wide results and limits: Abundant bulk-population clonotypes could contaminate the FACS-sorted repertoires. Overall, a small share of clonotypes was seen in both CD4 and CD8 compartments. Compared with primary, the secondary response was weaker and peaked at day 5, not 15.

CDR1 is SQVTM and CDR2 is ANQGSEA in the germline V gene. The CDR3 consists of 15 residues. After removal of 2 bases from V and 2 bases from J, the junction contained 9 bases not matched to a gene. This sequence joins TRBV29-1 and TRBJ2-7, with 7 bases aligning to TRBD2. This material consisted of CD8+ T cells sorted from PBMCs, taken 15 days after the yellow fever booster vaccination. The TCR was taken from a man aged 25-45 years who received the YFV17D yellow fever vaccine. The CDR3 DNA is TGCAGCGTTGAATACTCCAGCGCGGGGGCCTACGAGCAGTACTTC. Translation gives CSVEYSSAGAYEQYF.